Listed here are 32 T cell receptor beta chains from one sample, sequenced in a study of T cell repertoires in cytomegalovirus infection. These TCRs are of unknown antigen specificity. TCRdb independently ran MiXCR on the reads; one entry per CDR3 protein. This sample yields nearly 700,000 distinct CDR3 sequences, of which around 31% are seen a single time; about 18% belongs to the top ten. Sequenced here: cultured PBMCs, sampled from culture after CMV antigen stimulation. These receptors originate from a human donor in good health (CMV status not recorded). Some clones in this sample may be carry-over from other donors' samples.

This chain connects TRBV29-1 to TRBJ1-2; perhaps TRBD1 as D (5 bases). V was trimmed by 3 bases and J by 5 bases, leaving 13 bases between them. CDR1 and CDR2 (germline): SQVTM, ANQGSEA. The CDR3 runs to 13 residues. CDR3 bases: TGCAGCGTTGATGGGGGAGTTCGTTATGGCTACACCTTC. The encoded protein is CSVDGGVRYGYTF.

The chain uses TRBV12-3 or TRBV12-4 and TRBJ2-7, with a tentative D call TRBD1 (6 bases). This CDR3 is 14 amino acids long. With 3 bases removed from V and 4 bases from J, the gap between germline ends came to 13 bases. CDR3 region: CASSFRDTSYEQYF. Written as DNA, the CDR3 is TGTGCCAGCAGTTTCAGGGACACCTCATACGAGCAGTACTTC.

The chain carries TRBV29-1 and TRBJ2-1; TRBD2 matches at 9 bases. The CDR3 consists of 11 residues. J gave up 15 bases and V 2 bases, and 5 bases lay outside the gene matches. Germline V lookup: CDR1 SQVTM, CDR2 ANQGSEA. CDR3: CSVELSGRRFF. The CDR3, as DNA: TGCAGCGTTGAACTGAGCGGGAGGCGGTTCTTC.

This clonotype came up a few times. CDR3 in amino acids: CASSLGTTGEQYF. CDR3 nucleotides: TGTGCCAGCAGCTTGGGGACCACCGGCGAGCAGTACTTC. The chain joins TRBV7-9 to TRBJ2-7; TRBD1 or TRBD2 may be the D gene (5 bases each). Trimming cost V 3 bases and J 6 bases, with 12 bases left between them. The CDR3 is made up of 13 amino acids. Germline-derived CDR1 and CDR2 are SEHNR and FQNEAQ (reference sequence).

This CDR3 is CASSPLRDRQETQYF. The CDR3 DNA is TGTGCCAGCAGCCCCTTGCGGGACCGCCAAGAGACCCAGTACTTC. This sequence joins TRBV7-2 and TRBJ2-5, with D maybe TRBD2 (6 bases). The CDR3 covers 15 residues. V lost 5 bases and J lost 1, with 14 bases in between. Germline values: CDR1 SGHTA, CDR2 FQGNSA. The whole variable domain, remainder taken from reference TRBV7-2 and TRBJ2-5, is GAGVSQSPSNKVTEKGKDVELRCDPISGHTALYWYRQSLGQGLEFLIYFQGNSAPDKSGLPSDRFSAERTGGSVSTLTIQRTQQEDSAVYLCASSPLRDRQETQYFGPGTRLLVL.

The chain uses TRBV7-2 and TRBJ2-1, with D perhaps TRBD2 (7 bases). The CDR3 contains 15 residues. Germline V gene lookup returns CDR1 SGHTA and CDR2 FQGNSA. V lost 5 bases and J lost 4, with 15 bases in between. The CDR3 loop reads CASSIQGGGYNEQFF. Here the CDR3 DNA reads TGTGCCAGCAGCATCCAAGGGGGGGGATACAATGAGCAGTTCTTC.

Regarding this clonotype: The junction shows a germline mismatch at one end, possibly a read error. This chain joins TRBV4-2 and TRBJ2-7, with TRBD2 matching over 7 bases. The germline CDR1 and CDR2 sequences are LGHNA and YNFKEQ. The CDR3 spans 15 residues. The CDR3 DNA reads as TGTACCAGCCCTACCCGGTCTAGCGGCAACTACGAGCAGTACTTC. This codes for CTSPTRSSGNYEQYF.

This clonotype was seen many times. V and J are TRBV7-2 and TRBJ2-3; the D is unclear. Trimming took off 3 bases at V and 5 bases at J, with 9 bases between the two ends. The CDR3 consists of 13 residues. Germline assignment: CDR1 SGHTA and CDR2 FQGNSA. The CDR3 DNA reads as TGTGCCAGCAGCTTCGGAGTGGGAGATACGCAGTATTTT. This translates into CASSFGVGDTQYF.

The V gene is TRBV27, the J gene TRBJ2-2; 8 bases are a match to TRBD1. There are 14 residues in the CDR3. With V trimmed by 6 bases and J by 5 bases, 5 bases remained unmatched. From germline, CDR1 is MNHEY and CDR2 SMNVEV (reference sequence). The CDR3 reads CASRPGQATGELFF. The CDR3 DNA is TGTGCCAGCAGACCGGGACAGGCAACCGGGGAGCTGTTTTTT.

The V gene is TRBV6-2 or TRBV6-3, the J gene TRBJ1-1, with a weak D call TRBD1 (5 bases). The germline V gene encodes CDR1 MNHEY and CDR2 SVGEGT. This CDR3 has 14 amino acids. V dropped 6 bases and J dropped 0 bases, with 11 bases sitting between them. CDR3 bases: TGTGCCAGCAGGTCGGGACGGTTGAACACTGAAGCTTTCTTT. It yields the protein CASRSGRLNTEAFF.

The chain joins TRBV20-1 to TRBJ2-1; D may match TRBD1 or TRBD2 (5 bases each). This CDR3 is 13 amino acids long. V lost 0 bases and J lost 9, with 12 bases in between. Germline CDR1 DFQATT, CDR2 SNEGSKA (reference sequence). CDR3 DNA: TGCAGTGCTAGAGATCGAGAGGGGTTTGAGCAGTTCTTC. Translated: CSARDREGFEQFF.

This clonotype was picked up a small number of times. The genes are TRBV5-1 and TRBJ2-3; TRBD1 might be the D (5 bases). This CDR3 comprises 16 residues. CDR1 and CDR2 from the germline V gene are SGHRS and YFSETQ. V lost 4 bases, J lost 2 bases, and 17 bases lay in between. The CDR3 nucleotides read TGCGCCAGCAGCCTTGGTGGGGCCATGGTCACAGATACGCAGTATTTT. This encodes CASSLGGAMVTDTQYF.

This clonotype has just one count. The chain uses TRBV7-6 and TRBJ1-4; the match to TRBD1 covers 8 bases. CDR1 and CDR2 (germline): SGHVS, FNYEAQ. The J segment lost 8 bases and the V segment lost 5 bases, leaving 7 bases of the junction unmatched. The CDR3 has 14 residues. The CDR3 DNA follows: TGTGCCAGCAGCATAACAGGGGGGGCGGAAAAACTGTTTTTT. This encodes CASSITGGAEKLFF.

V and J are TRBV7-6 and TRBJ2-3, with 10 nucleotides matching TRBD1. Trimming removed 3 bases from V and 4 bases from J; junction bases left unmatched: 13. CDR3 length equals 18 residues. The V gene's germline CDR1 is SGHVS and CDR2 FNYEAQ. CDR3 sequence (DNA): TGTGCCAGCAGCTTCCGGGACAGGGGATTAACAGGCGCAGATACGCAGTATTTT. This encodes CASSFRDRGLTGADTQYF.

This clonotype has a handful of counts. This chain links TRBV25-1 with TRBJ1-3; unclear D gene. The V gene lost 2 bases and the J gene lost 4 bases, with 6 bases spanning the gap. The CDR3 is 13 residues long. Germline V gene data show CDR1 as MGHDK and CDR2 as SYGVNS. The CDR3 spells CASSELAGNTIYF. CDR3 nucleotide sequence: TGTGCCAGCAGTGAACTAGCGGGAAACACCATATATTTT.

The V and J genes are TRBV6-1 and TRBJ2-7; no clear D gene. The length of the CDR3 is 15 residues. In germline, CDR1 is MNHNS, CDR2 SASEGT. Trimming removed 6 bases from V and 2 bases from J, with 17 bases in between. CDR3 sequence: CASSSYWAAPYEQYF. As DNA, the CDR3 is TGTGCCAGCAGCTCCTACTGGGCGGCCCCCTACGAGCAGTACTTC.

At least ten counts were recorded for this clonotype. The chain couples TRBV7-2 to TRBJ2-2; D may match TRBD1 or TRBD2 (5 bases each). This CDR3 has 15 residues. Trimming left V 5 bases short and J 6 bases short, with 16 bases between. Germline V lookup: CDR1 SGHTA, CDR2 FQGNSA. The CDR3: CASSLNIVGAGELFF. The CDR3 DNA follows: TGTGCCAGCAGCCTTAACATCGTGGGGGCCGGGGAGCTGTTTTTT. Complete variable domain (other parts from reference TRBV7-2 and TRBJ2-2): GAGVSQSPSNKVTEKGKDVELRCDPISGHTALYWYRQSLGQGLEFLIYFQGNSAPDKSGLPSDRFSAERTGGSVSTLTIQRTQQEDSAVYLCASSLNIVGAGELFFGEGSRLTVL.

The V gene is TRBV7-8, the J gene TRBJ1-6; D gene uncertain. The germline gives CDR1 SGHVS, CDR2 FQNEAQ. The CDR3 length is 15 residues. With 1 base removed from V and 7 bases from J, the gap between germline ends came to 11 bases. The DNA of the CDR3 is TGTGCCAGCAGCTTAGAGAGGGCTTGGAATTCACCCCTCCACTTT. Amino acids: CASSLERAWNSPLHF.

Only a few counts were recorded for this clonotype. The chain is built from TRBV7-6 and TRBJ1-1, with TRBD1 matching 10 bases. Germline V gives CDR1 SGHVS, CDR2 FNYEAQ. This CDR3 region has 12 residues. The trim removed 4 bases at V and 11 bases at J, leaving 4 bases unmatched. In nucleotides, the CDR3 is TGTGCCAGCAGCTCGGACAGGGGGAACGCTTTCTTT. This gives the protein CASSSDRGNAFF.

This chain joins TRBV5-4 and TRBJ1-4; D gene unclear. CDR1 is SGHNT, CDR2 YYREEE, per germline (reference sequence). The CDR3 has 14 amino acids. V was cut by 3 bases and J by 4 bases, with 10 bases left in between. This CDR3 reads CASSSELHNEKLFF. The CDR3 nucleotides are TGTGCCAGCAGCTCAGAACTCCATAATGAAAAACTGTTTTTT.

This chain joins TRBV6-5 and TRBJ2-1; 8 nucleotides line up with TRBD2. After removal of 7 bases from V and 5 bases from J, the junction contained 7 bases not matched to a gene. The CDR3 totals 14 residues. Germline values: CDR1 MNHEY, CDR2 SVGAGI. The CDR3 loop reads CASIPSGGHNEQFF. The CDR3, as DNA: TGTGCCAGCATCCCCAGCGGGGGACACAATGAGCAGTTCTTC.

The rearrangement uses TRBV9 and TRBJ2-3, with 8 bases lining up with TRBD2. The CDR3 spans 14 residues. Germline values: CDR1 SGDLS, CDR2 YYNGEE. J lost 7 bases, V lost 1 base, and 5 bases had no gene match. CDR3 sequence (DNA): TGTGCCAGCAGCGTATCTAGCGGGTCATATACGCAGTATTTT. Protein product: CASSVSSGSYTQYF.

For this clonotype: A much more abundant neighbour one base away suggests this may be a read error. The rearrangement joins TRBV7-2 to TRBJ2-7; 8 bases map to TRBD2. The CDR3 has 15 amino acids. Germline-derived CDR1 and CDR2 are SGHTA and FQGNSA. V lost 2 bases and J lost 8; bases outside the gene matches: 11. The CDR3 DNA is TGTGCCAGCAGCTTAAATAGCGGGACCCCTTACAAGCAGTACTTC. This codes for CASSLNSGTPYKQYF.

The chain joins TRBV29-1 to TRBJ1-1; tentatively, D is TRBD1 (5 bases). CDR3 size: 12 residues. Germline loops: CDR1 SQVTM, CDR2 ANQGSEA. Trimming cost V 3 bases and J 6 bases, with 11 bases left between them. The CDR3 region is CSVDAGRAEAFF. The CDR3 DNA reads TGCAGCGTTGATGCAGGGAGGGCTGAAGCTTTCTTT.

This clonotype was recorded at least ten times. This rearrangement joins TRBV7-8 to TRBJ2-7; D may be TRBD2 (6 bases). Trimming left V 2 bases short and J 4 bases short, with 18 bases between. This CDR3 is 16 amino acids long. The germline V gene encodes CDR1 SGHVS and CDR2 FQNEAQ. CDR3 coding DNA: TGTGCCAGCAGCTTAAAGGCGGGTCTAGCGAAATACGAGCAGTACTTC. Residues: CASSLKAGLAKYEQYF.

This clonotype appeared a single time. This chain connects TRBV9 to TRBJ2-7, with D possibly TRBD2 on 5 matching bases. There are 12 residues in the CDR3. CDR1 is SGDLS and CDR2 is YYNGEE in the germline V gene. V was shortened by 5 bases and J by 11 bases, with 17 bases between the two germline ends. This CDR3 reads CASRRLADGKYF. The DNA for the CDR3 is TGTGCCAGCAGGCGGTTGGCCGACGGGAAGTACTTC. Full variable domain (remainder filled in from reference TRBV9 and TRBJ2-7): DSGVTQTPKHLITATGQRVTLRCSPRSGDLSVYWYQQSLDQGLQFLIQYYNGEERAKGNILERFSAQQFPDLHSELNLSSLELGDSALYFCASRRLADGKYFGPGTRLTVT.

This clonotype was detected once. The gene calls are TRBV6-6 and TRBJ1-1; possibly TRBD1 for D (5 bases). Trimming took 2 bases from V and 10 from J, leaving 11 bases between them. The germline V gene has CDR1 MNHNY and CDR2 SVGAGI (reference sequence). The CDR3 spans 12 residues. The CDR3 here is CASSYGGEGAFF. The DNA for the CDR3 is TGTGCCAGCAGTTACGGGGGGGAGGGAGCTTTCTTT.

CDR3 sequence: CATQKRGSTDTQYF. CDR3 nucleotides: TGTGCCACCCAGAAGCGGGGGAGCACAGATACGCAGTATTTT. The chain has TRBV27 and TRBJ2-3; 8 positions match TRBD2. Germline loops: CDR1 MNHEY, CDR2 SMNVEV (reference sequence). CDR3 length: 14 amino acids. After removal of 10 bases from V and 0 bases from J, the junction contained 6 bases not matched to a gene.

This clonotype turned up a few times. The CDR3 DNA reads as TGTGCCAGCAGTCCCCCCACTAGTCGCGAGACCCAGTACTTC. It yields the protein CASSPPTSRETQYF. This chain joins TRBV28 and TRBJ2-5, with TRBD2 as a possible D gene (5 bases). Germline CDR1 and CDR2: MDHEN and SYDVKM. With 5 bases removed from V and 5 bases from J, the gap between germline ends came to 15 bases. CDR3 length: 14 amino acids.

This clonotype has at least ten counts. J is TRBJ2-5 and V is TRBV7-8, with D uncertain. Looked up from germline, CDR1 is SGHVS and CDR2 is FQNEAQ. Between the trimmed V and J ends, which lost 5 bases and 0 bases, there was a span of 10 bases. This CDR3 contains 14 residues. In nucleotides, the CDR3 is TGTGCCAGCAGCCCCCCCCCCTACCAAGAGACCCAGTACTTC. Residues: CASSPPPYQETQYF.

As DNA, the CDR3 is TGTGCCAGCAGCCACGGGGGGGGGACAGATACGCAGTATTTT. Translation: CASSHGGGTDTQYF. The chain employs TRBV12-3 or TRBV12-4 and TRBJ2-3; 8 positions match TRBD2. The CDR3 runs to 14 residues. The V and J ends lost 6 bases and 3 bases, in that order; junction bases with no gene match: 5.

The DNA for the CDR3 is TGTGCCAGCAGCCAACTCTATTCCCAGACTAGGGGAGTACGGGAGCAGTACTTC. It translates to CASSQLYSQTRGVREQYF. This chain joins TRBV3-1 and TRBJ2-7, with a tentative D call TRBD2 (6 bases). The CDR3 spans 18 residues. Looked up from germline, CDR1 is LGHDT and CDR2 is YNNKEL (reference sequence). Trimming removed 2 bases from V and 7 bases from J, with 27 bases in between.